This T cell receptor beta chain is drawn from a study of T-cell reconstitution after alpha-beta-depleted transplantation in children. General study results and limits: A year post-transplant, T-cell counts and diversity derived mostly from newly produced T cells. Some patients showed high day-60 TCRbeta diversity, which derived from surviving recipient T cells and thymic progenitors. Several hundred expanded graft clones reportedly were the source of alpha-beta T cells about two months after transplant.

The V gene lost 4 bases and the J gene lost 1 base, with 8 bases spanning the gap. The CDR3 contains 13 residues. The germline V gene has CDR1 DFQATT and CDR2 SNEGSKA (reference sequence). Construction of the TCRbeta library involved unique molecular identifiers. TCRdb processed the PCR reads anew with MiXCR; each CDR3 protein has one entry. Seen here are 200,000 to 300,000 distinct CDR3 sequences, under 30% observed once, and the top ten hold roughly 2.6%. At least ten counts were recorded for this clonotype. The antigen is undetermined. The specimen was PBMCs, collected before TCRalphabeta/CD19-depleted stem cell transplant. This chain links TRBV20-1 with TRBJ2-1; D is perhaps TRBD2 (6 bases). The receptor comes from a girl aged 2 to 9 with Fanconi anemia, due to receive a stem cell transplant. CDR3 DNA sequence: TGCAGTGCTAACCGGGGGTCCTACAATGAGCAGTTCTTC. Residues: CSANRGSYNEQFF.